This T cell receptor (beta chain) was identified during a study of T cells in tumors after PD-1 blockade. The overall study: A subset received ongoing vismodegib 150 mg daily alongside anti-PD-1 therapy. Whole-study results and caveats: Clonal replacement was seen across treatment, not between pre-treatment samples.

As concerns this clone: Its antigen is not known.

Clones were sequenced by immunoSEQ multiplex PCR, and TCRdb holds only the in-frame ones, with some missing. The sample carries around 7,000 clones, approximately 71% recorded once. The V segment lost 4 bases and the J segment 4 bases; nucleotides outside the gene matches: 9. This CDR3 has 16 amino acids. Germline CDR1 LGHNA, CDR2 YNFKEQ. This TCR derives from a human donor with basal cell carcinoma. The rearrangement joins TRBV4-2 to TRBJ2-5; the match to TRBD1 covers 10 bases. This material consisted of tumor tissue, taken after anti-PD-1 treatment. This CDR3 is CASSLNRDRGVETQYF. CDR3 DNA sequence: TGTGCCAGCAGCCTAAACCGGGACAGGGGTGTAGAGACCCAGTACTTC.